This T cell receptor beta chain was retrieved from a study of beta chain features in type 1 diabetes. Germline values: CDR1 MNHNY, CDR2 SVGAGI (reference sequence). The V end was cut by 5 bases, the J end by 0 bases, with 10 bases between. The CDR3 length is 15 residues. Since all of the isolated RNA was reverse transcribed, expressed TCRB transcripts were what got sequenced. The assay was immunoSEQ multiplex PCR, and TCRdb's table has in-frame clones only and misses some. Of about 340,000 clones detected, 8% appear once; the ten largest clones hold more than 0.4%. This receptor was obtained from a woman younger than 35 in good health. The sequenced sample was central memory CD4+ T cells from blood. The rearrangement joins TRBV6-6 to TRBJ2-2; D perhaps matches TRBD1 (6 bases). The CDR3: CASSTTGSNTGELFF. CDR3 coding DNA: TGTGCCAGCAGTACGACAGGCTCGAACACCGGGGAGCTGTTTTTT.